This paragraph covers one T cell receptor beta chain sequence. Antigen unknown. This specimen comes from a study of STAT3 mutations in large granular lymphocyte leukemia. Findings and limits, study-wide: In T-cell large granular lymphocyte leukemia, about half of patients showed multiple immunodominant subclonotypes.

The CDR3 has 13 amino acids. V lost 5 bases to trimming and J lost 4 bases, with 10 bases between them. CDR1 is SEHNR and CDR2 is FQNEAQ in the germline V gene (reference sequence). Sequencing was performed with immunoSEQ multiplex PCR; in TCRdb, only in-frame clones are kept and a portion is missing. The sample carries over 9,000 clones, 80% to 95% recorded once. The J gene is TRBJ2-3, the V gene TRBV7-9; TRBD1 might be the D (6 bases). What was sequenced was peripheral blood mononuclear cells. This clonotype was sampled from a man aged 60 to 69 with T-cell large granular lymphocyte leukemia. Some clones in this sample may be carry-over from other donors' samples. The CDR3 loop is CASSPRGPDTQYF. As DNA, the CDR3 is TGTGCCAGCAGCCCCAGGGGTCCAGATACGCAGTATTTT. The full variable domain, its missing parts supplied by reference TRBV7-9 and TRBJ2-3, is DTGVSQNPRHKITKRGQNVTFRCDPISEHNRLYWYRQTLGQGPEFLTYFQNEAQLEKSRLLSDRFSAERPKGSFSTLEIQRTEQGDSAMYLCASSPRGPDTQYFGPGTRLTVL.